A selection of T cell receptor beta chains follows, all from one sample in a study of T cell changes during pregnancy in multiple sclerosis. Profiled with immunoSEQ multiplex PCR; TCRdb holds only in-frame clones, not every one. The repertoire includes about 40,000 clones, 90% to 95% of them detected once, and under 0.4% sits in the top ten. The source material was CD4+ T cells from peripheral blood mononuclear cells, sampled after pregnancy. These receptors originate from a female donor with multiple sclerosis, enrolled in a pregnancy study. Each CDR3 is given with its conserved first and last residue. Fields, in order: clone size, J gene, V gene, D gene, CDR3 protein, CDR3 DNA. A D gene is named only where the DNA matches it firmly. Clone size is not always given. Where it is, it says once, few, many or a class for expanded clones.

clone size: -; J gene: TRBJ2-7; V gene: TRBV18; D gene: TRBD1; CDR3 protein: CASSPPNRGTLHEQYF; CDR3 DNA: TGTGCCAGCTCACCACCCAACAGGGGTACTCTCCACGAGCAGTACTTC
clone size: once; J gene: TRBJ1-1; V gene: TRBV6-5; D gene: -; CDR3 protein: CASRRRGLTTEAFF; CDR3 DNA: TGTGCCAGCAGGCGCCGAGGTCTTACCACTGAAGCTTTCTTT
clone size: -; J gene: TRBJ1-2; V gene: TRBV30; D gene: TRBD1; CDR3 protein: CAWSLPDRGKSGYTF; CDR3 DNA: TGTGCCTGGAGTCTGCCGGACAGGGGAAAGTCTGGCTACACCTTC
clone size: -; J gene: TRBJ2-5; V gene: TRBV11-1; D gene: TRBD1; CDR3 protein: CASSPQGVVQETQYF; CDR3 DNA: TGTGCCAGCAGCCCCCAGGGGGTCGTACAAGAGACCCAGTACTTC
clone size: few; J gene: TRBJ2-2; V gene: TRBV5-8; D gene: TRBD1; CDR3 protein: CASSDPGQGFTGELFF; CDR3 DNA: TGTGCCAGCAGCGACCCGGGACAGGGATTCACCGGGGAGCTGTTTTTT
clone size: -; J gene: TRBJ1-2; V gene: TRBV9; D gene: TRBD1; CDR3 protein: CASSARGPGQGDGYTF; CDR3 DNA: TGTGCCAGCAGCGCACGGGGACCGGGACAGGGGGATGGCTACACCTTC
clone size: -; J gene: TRBJ1-1; V gene: TRBV6-5; D gene: -; CDR3 protein: CASLGQGISGTEAFF; CDR3 DNA: TGTGCCAGCCTCGGTCAGGGTATTTCGGGCACTGAAGCTTTCTTT
clone size: -; J gene: TRBJ2-3; V gene: TRBV11-2; D gene: -; CDR3 protein: CASSPDGVLVRADTQYF; CDR3 DNA: TGTGCCAGCAGCCCCGACGGGGTCTTAGTCCGCGCAGATACGCAGTATTTT
clone size: -; J gene: TRBJ1-1; V gene: TRBV11-1; D gene: -; CDR3 protein: CASTSGDTEAFF; CDR3 DNA: TGTGCCAGCACCTCAGGGGACACTGAAGCTTTCTTT
clone size: -; J gene: TRBJ1-5; V gene: TRBV2; D gene: TRBD1; CDR3 protein: CASRTGVGVAQPQHF; CDR3 DNA: TGTGCCAGCAGGACAGGGGTCGGGGTTGCCCAGCCCCAGCATTTT
clone size: -; J gene: TRBJ2-1; V gene: TRBV4-2; D gene: TRBD1; CDR3 protein: CASSQVTGRYNEQFF; CDR3 DNA: TGTGCCAGCAGCCAAGTGACAGGGCGGTACAATGAGCAGTTCTTC
clone size: -; J gene: TRBJ2-3; V gene: TRBV5-1; D gene: -; CDR3 protein: CASSLETPLDTQYF; CDR3 DNA: TGCGCCAGCAGCTTGGAAACTCCCTTGGATACGCAGTATTTT
clone size: -; J gene: TRBJ1-2; V gene: TRBV7-2; D gene: -; CDR3 protein: CASSLEGVPTYGYTF; CDR3 DNA: TGTGCCAGCAGCTTAGAAGGGGTTCCTACCTATGGCTACACCTTC
clone size: -; J gene: TRBJ1-3; V gene: TRBV6-5; D gene: -; CDR3 protein: CASSRGRVVGTIYF; CDR3 DNA: TGTGCCAGCAGCCGGGGGAGGGTGGTTGGCACCATATATTTT
clone size: -; J gene: TRBJ2-2; V gene: TRBV7-3; D gene: TRBD1; CDR3 protein: CASSVDRERHGELFF; CDR3 DNA: TGTGCCAGCAGTGTGGACAGGGAGAGGCACGGGGAGCTGTTTTTT
clone size: -; J gene: TRBJ1-1; V gene: TRBV6-1; D gene: -; CDR3 protein: CASSVSWLAGFTEAFF; CDR3 DNA: TGTGCCAGCAGTGTGAGTTGGCTTGCCGGGTTCACTGAAGCTTTCTTT
clone size: once; J gene: TRBJ2-7; V gene: TRBV5-8; D gene: -; CDR3 protein: CASSPIREQYF; CDR3 DNA: TGTGCCAGCAGCCCGATACGGGAGCAGTACTTC
clone size: -; J gene: TRBJ1-5; V gene: TRBV6-1; D gene: -; CDR3 protein: CASSDLQPQHF; CDR3 DNA: TGTGCCAGCAGTGATCTCCAGCCCCAGCATTTT
clone size: once; J gene: TRBJ2-4; V gene: TRBV4-2; D gene: TRBD2; CDR3 protein: CASSSSHPGLAGGEKYF; CDR3 DNA: TGTGCCAGCAGCTCCTCTCACCCGGGACTAGCGGGGGGGGAAAAGTACTTC
clone size: -; J gene: TRBJ2-3; V gene: TRBV5-1; D gene: TRBD2; CDR3 protein: CASSRASGGVLLTDTQYF; CDR3 DNA: TGCGCCAGCAGCAGGGCTAGCGGGGGGGTTTTATTGACAGATACGCAGTATTTT
clone size: -; J gene: TRBJ1-4; V gene: TRBV25-1; D gene: -; CDR3 protein: CASSEGVTETNEKLFF; CDR3 DNA: TGTGCCAGCAGTGAAGGGGTGACAGAAACTAATGAAAAACTGTTTTTT
clone size: -; J gene: TRBJ1-3; V gene: TRBV5-4; D gene: TRBD1; CDR3 protein: CASSVIGQGAGNTIYF; CDR3 DNA: TGTGCCAGCAGCGTGATCGGACAGGGGGCTGGAAACACCATATATTTT
clone size: -; J gene: TRBJ2-7; V gene: TRBV11-3; D gene: -; CDR3 protein: CASSLDRPAQAGLYEQYF; CDR3 DNA: TGTGCCAGCAGCTTAGATCGCCCCGCCCAGGCAGGCCTCTACGAGCAGTACTTC
clone size: -; J gene: TRBJ2-3; V gene: TRBV5-4; D gene: -; CDR3 protein: CASSLTGPDTQYF; CDR3 DNA: TGTGCCAGCAGCTTGACAGGCCCAGATACGCAGTATTTT
clone size: -; J gene: TRBJ1-5; V gene: TRBV6-5; D gene: -; CDR3 protein: CASGIQGSNQPQHF; CDR3 DNA: TGTGCCAGCGGGATACAGGGTAGCAATCAGCCCCAGCATTTT
clone size: -; J gene: TRBJ2-6; V gene: TRBV7-3; D gene: TRBD2; CDR3 protein: CASSPSGGNGANVLTF; CDR3 DNA: TGTGCCAGCAGCCCTAGCGGGGGGAATGGGGCCAACGTCCTGACTTTC
clone size: once; J gene: TRBJ2-1; V gene: TRBV5-6; D gene: -; CDR3 protein: CASSLGYRTASSYNEQFF; CDR3 DNA: TGTGCCAGCAGCTTGGGGTACAGGACGGCGAGCTCCTACAATGAGCAGTTCTTC
clone size: -; J gene: TRBJ2-3; V gene: TRBV25-1; D gene: -; CDR3 protein: CASSEFSTRNTQYF; CDR3 DNA: TGTGCCAGCAGTGAATTCAGTACCAGAAATACGCAGTATTTT